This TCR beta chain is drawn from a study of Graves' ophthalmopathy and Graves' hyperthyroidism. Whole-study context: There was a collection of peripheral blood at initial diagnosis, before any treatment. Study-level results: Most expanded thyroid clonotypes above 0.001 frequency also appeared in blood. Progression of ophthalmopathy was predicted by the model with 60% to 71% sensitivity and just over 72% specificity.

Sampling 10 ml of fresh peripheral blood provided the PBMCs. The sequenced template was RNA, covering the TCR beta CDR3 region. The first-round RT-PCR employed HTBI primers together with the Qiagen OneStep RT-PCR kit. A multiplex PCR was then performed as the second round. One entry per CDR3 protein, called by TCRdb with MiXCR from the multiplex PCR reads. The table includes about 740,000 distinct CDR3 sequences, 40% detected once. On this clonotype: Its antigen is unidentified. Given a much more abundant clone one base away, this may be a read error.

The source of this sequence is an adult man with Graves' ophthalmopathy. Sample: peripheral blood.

In nucleotides, the CDR3 is TGTGCCGGTAGTATCTGGGACGGACAGCCCCAGCATTTT. Its translation: CAGSIWDGQPQHF. The chain joins TRBV19 to TRBJ1-5, with a possible D match to TRBD1 (5 bases). The CDR3 contains 13 residues. The germline V gene has CDR1 LNHDA and CDR2 SQIVND (reference sequence).